Listed below are T cell receptor beta chains from one sample, sequenced in a study of Graves' ophthalmopathy and Graves' hyperthyroidism. TCRdb ran MiXCR on the multiplex PCR reads and lists one entry per CDR3 protein. The sample consists of a few hundred thousand distinct CDR3 sequences, 17% of them appearing once. The sequenced sample consisted of peripheral blood. The receptors were sampled from an adult man with Graves' ophthalmopathy. The conserved cysteine and the conserved F or W are not part of the CDR3 here.

V | length | CDR3
TRBV6-2/TRBV6-3 | 12 | ASSYLEVNTEAF
TRBV6-4 | 15 | ASSLGLAGPGSYEQY
TRBV19 | 11 | ASSMLMNTEAF
TRBV14 | 15 | ASSQYSQGALSYEQY
TRBV2 | 12 | ASTREGWGTEAF
TRBV29-1 | 12 | SVEAWDTNYGYT
TRBV5-1 | 12 | ASSIGTGEETQY
TRBV28 | 14 | ASNPASGTRDREQY
TRBV7-9 | 12 | ASSPGTDTGELF
TRBV10-3 | 12 | AISDRTSGNEQY
TRBV12-3/TRBV12-4 | 10 | ASTRGAGELF
TRBV28 | 9 | ASSTTHGYT
TRBV5-1 | 12 | ASSVGQGFYGYT
TRBV27 | 13 | ASSIRTQPAGELF
TRBV19 | 10 | ASSIRTTEAF
TRBV6-5 | 11 | ASSWIRAGELF
TRBV6-5 | 13 | ASSYESSYNSPLH
TRBV19 | 10 | ASSPDRAEAF
TRBV7-9 | 12 | ASSLVWSNYGYT
TRBV6-5 | 13 | ASSYSIIRNQPQH
TRBV28 | 12 | ASSLGTTTGELF
TRBV29-1 | 9 | SAQGSDGYT
TRBV6-5 | 10 | ASRGLRETQY
TRBV27 | 11 | ASSLYRRAEAF
TRBV24-1 | 11 | ATSDKIQEGYT
TRBV11-1 | 12 | ASSLGSYQETQY
TRBV27 | 15 | ASSFIASGAGANVLT
TRBV6-4 | 13 | ASSDSGDQGYEQY
TRBV7-2 | 12 | ASSLDLWEETQY
TRBV20-1 | 12 | SARNRDGNYGYT
TRBV6-1 | 12 | ASRRDREFSEQY
TRBV20-1 | 11 | SAEQTGDHGYT
TRBV12-3/TRBV12-4 | 16 | ASSLLTPLGTVNYGYT
TRBV4-3 | 12 | ASSQDVRNYGYT
TRBV9 | 13 | ASSVRSSGSYEQY
TRBV7-6 | 11 | ASSFRERTEAF
TRBV12-3/TRBV12-4 | 12 | ASSLEGGGTEAF
TRBV6-1 | 12 | ASSEFPDRGARY
TRBV5-1 | 11 | ASSWDLDQPQH
TRBV7-2 | 16 | ASSLAATGAGSGNTIY
TRBV18 | 11 | ASSPNRDRDNT
TRBV11-2 | 20 | ASSLDFDPGLAGGPRFYEQY
TRBV7-3 | 13 | ASSLMAGANYGYT
TRBV15 | 15 | ATSRLSGRDLSYEQY
TRBV11-2 | 16 | ASSLRTGLPSSGNTIY
TRBV6-2/TRBV6-3 | 16 | ASSYSILAGRSSYEQY
TRBV20-1 | 13 | SARGATGADETQY
TRBV20-1 | 11 | SARFKGRETQY
TRBV18 | 13 | ASSPLQGGNQPQH
TRBV15 | 12 | ATSRVPMKGEQY
TRBV6-5 | 13 | ASSYGPRWANVLT
TRBV20-1 | 13 | SAREVIGDPYEQY
TRBV20-1 | 11 | SASSSGRYEQY
TRBV28 | 12 | ASSFSGVAYEQY
TRBV7-2 | 11 | ASSPRGHYGYT
TRBV11-2 | 12 | ATPRGVSNYGYT
TRBV6-5 | 12 | ASSGQTYTGELF
TRBV27 | 12 | ASSPTSLGETQY